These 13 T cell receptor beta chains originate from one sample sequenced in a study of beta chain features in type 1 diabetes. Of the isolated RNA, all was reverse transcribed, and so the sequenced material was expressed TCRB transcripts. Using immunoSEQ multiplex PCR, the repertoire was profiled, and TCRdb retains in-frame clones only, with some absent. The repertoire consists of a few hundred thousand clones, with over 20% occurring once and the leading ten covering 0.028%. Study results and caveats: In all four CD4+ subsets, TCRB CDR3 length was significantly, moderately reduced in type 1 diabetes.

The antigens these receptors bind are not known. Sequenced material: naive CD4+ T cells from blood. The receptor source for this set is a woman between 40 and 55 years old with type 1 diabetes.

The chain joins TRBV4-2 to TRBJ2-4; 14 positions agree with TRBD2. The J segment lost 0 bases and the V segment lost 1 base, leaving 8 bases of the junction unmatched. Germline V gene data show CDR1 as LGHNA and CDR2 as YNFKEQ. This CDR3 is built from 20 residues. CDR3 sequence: CASSQGRGLAGAAAKNIQYF. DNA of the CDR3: TGTGCCAGCAGCCAAGGCCGGGGACTAGCGGGAGCAGCAGCCAAAAACATTCAGTACTTC.

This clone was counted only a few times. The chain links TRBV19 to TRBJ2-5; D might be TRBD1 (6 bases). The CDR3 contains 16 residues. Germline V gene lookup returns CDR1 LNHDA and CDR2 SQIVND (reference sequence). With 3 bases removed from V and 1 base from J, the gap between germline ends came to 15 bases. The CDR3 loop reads CASSIGRTVLQETQYF. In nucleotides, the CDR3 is TGTGCCAGTAGTATCGGTAGGACAGTGCTCCAAGAGACCCAGTACTTC. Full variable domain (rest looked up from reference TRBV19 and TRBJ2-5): DGGITQSPKYLFRKEGQNVTLSCEQNLNHDAMYWYRQDPGQGLRLIYYSQIVNDFQKGDIAEGYSVSREKKESFPLTVTSAQKNPTAFYLCASSIGRTVLQETQYFGPGTRLLVL.

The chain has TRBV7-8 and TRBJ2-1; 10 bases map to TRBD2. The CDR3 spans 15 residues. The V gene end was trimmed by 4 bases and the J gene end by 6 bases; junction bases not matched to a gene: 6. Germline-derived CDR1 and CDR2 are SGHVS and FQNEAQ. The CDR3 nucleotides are TGTGCCAGCAGCTCTAGCGGGGGCCGGGTCAATGAGCAGTTCTTC. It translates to CASSSSGGRVNEQFF.

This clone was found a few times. CDR3 sequence reads: CASSPREQGNEQFF. The CDR3 DNA sequence: TGTGCCAGCTCACCACGGGAGCAGGGGAATGAGCAGTTCTTC. The J gene is TRBJ2-1, the V gene TRBV18; maybe TRBD1 (6 bases). CDR1 is KGHSH, CDR2 LQKENI, per germline. V dropped 1 base and J dropped 7 bases, with 11 bases sitting between them. The CDR3 loop spans 14 amino acids.

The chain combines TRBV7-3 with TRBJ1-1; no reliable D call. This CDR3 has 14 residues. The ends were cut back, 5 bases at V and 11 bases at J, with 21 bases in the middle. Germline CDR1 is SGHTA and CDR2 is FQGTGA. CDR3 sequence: CASSKGWRRLAAFF. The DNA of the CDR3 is TGTGCCAGCAGCAAAGGGTGGCGCAGACTAGCGGCTTTCTTT.

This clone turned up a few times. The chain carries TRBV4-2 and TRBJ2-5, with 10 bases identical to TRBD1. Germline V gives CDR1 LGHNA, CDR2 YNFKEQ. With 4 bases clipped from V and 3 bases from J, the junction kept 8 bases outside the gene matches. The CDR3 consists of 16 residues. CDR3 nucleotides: TGTGCCAGCAGCCGGTCCGCGGGGACAGGGGAAGAGACCCAGTACTTC. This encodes CASSRSAGTGEETQYF.

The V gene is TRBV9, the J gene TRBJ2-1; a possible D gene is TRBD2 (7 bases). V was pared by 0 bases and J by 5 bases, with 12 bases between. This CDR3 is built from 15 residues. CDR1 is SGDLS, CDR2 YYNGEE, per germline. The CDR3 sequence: CASSVGGGRNNEQFF. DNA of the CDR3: TGTGCCAGCAGCGTAGGCGGGGGCCGGAACAATGAGCAGTTCTTC.

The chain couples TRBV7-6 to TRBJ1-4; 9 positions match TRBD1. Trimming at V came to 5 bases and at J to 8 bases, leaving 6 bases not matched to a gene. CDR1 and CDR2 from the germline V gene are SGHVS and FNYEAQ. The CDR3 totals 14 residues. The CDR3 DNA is TGTGCCAGCAGCCCACAGGGGGCAGGGGAAAAACTGTTTTTT. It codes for CASSPQGAGEKLFF.

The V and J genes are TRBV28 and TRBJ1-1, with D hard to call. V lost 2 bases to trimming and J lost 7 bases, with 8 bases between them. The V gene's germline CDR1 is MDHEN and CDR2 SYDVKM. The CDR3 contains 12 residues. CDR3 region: CASSLLASEAFF. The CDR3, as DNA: TGTGCCAGCAGTTTACTAGCCAGTGAAGCTTTCTTT.

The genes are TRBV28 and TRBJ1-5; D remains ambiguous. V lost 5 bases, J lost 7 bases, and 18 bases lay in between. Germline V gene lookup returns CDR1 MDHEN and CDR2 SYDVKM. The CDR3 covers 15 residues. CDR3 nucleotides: TGTGCCAGCAGTCTCGCGGGGTGGTCGGGGCAGCCCCAGCATTTT. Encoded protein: CASSLAGWSGQPQHF. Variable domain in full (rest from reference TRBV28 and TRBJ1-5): DVKVTQSSRYLVKRTGEKVFLECVQDMDHENMFWYRQDPGLGLRLIYFSYDVKMKEKGDIPEGYSVSREKKERFSLILESASTNQTSMYLCASSLAGWSGQPQHFGDGTRLSIL.

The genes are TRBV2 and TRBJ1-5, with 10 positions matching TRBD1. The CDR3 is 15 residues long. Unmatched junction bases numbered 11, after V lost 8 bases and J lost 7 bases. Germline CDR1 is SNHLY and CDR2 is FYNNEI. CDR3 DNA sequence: TGTGCCAGCTCCCCCCAAGGACAGGGGGGACAGCCCCAGCATTTT. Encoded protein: CASSPQGQGGQPQHF.

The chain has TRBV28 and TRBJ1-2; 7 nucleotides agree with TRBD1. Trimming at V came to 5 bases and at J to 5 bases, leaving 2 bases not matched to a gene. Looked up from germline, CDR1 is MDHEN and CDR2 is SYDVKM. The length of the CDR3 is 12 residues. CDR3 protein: CASSGGQYGYTF. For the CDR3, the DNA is TGTGCCAGCAGTGGGGGACAGTATGGCTACACCTTC.

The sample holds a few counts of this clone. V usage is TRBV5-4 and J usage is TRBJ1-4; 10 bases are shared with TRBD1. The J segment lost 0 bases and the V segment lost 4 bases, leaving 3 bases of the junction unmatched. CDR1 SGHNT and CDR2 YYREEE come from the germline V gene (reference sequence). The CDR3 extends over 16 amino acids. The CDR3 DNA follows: TGTGCCAGCAGCCGGGACAGGGGATCAACTAATGAAAAACTGTTTTTT. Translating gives CASSRDRGSTNEKLFF.